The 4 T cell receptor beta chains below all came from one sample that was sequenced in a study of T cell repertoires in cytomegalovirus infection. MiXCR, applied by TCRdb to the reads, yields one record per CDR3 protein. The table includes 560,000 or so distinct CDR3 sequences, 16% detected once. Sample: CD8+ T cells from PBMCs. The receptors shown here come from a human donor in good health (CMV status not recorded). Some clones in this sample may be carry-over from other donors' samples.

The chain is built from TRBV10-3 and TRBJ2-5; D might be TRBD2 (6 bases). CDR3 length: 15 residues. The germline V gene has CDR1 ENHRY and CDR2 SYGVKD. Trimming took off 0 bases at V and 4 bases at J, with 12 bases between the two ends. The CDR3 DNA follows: TGTGCCATCAGTGAGTCGGTGGGGGGTAGAGAGACCCAGTACTTC. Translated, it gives CAISESVGGRETQYF.

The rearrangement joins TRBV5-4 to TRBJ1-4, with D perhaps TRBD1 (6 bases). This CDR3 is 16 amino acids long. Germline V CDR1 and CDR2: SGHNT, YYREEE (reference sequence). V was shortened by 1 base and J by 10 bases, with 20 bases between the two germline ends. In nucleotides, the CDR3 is TGTGCCAGCAGCTTGAAGATTAACGGGGACAAAGGAAAACTGTTTTTT. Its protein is CASSLKINGDKGKLFF.

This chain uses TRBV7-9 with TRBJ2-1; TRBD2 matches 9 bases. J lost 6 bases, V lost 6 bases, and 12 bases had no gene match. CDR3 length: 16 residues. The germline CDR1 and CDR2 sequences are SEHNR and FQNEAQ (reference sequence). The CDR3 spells CASRGQTSGGLNEQFF. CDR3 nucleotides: TGTGCCAGCAGGGGACAGACTAGCGGAGGCCTCAATGAGCAGTTCTTC.

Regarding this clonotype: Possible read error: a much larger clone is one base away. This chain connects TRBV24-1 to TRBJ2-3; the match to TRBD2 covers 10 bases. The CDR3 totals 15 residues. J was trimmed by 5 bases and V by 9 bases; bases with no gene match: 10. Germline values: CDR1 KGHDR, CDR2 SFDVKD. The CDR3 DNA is TGTGCCACCGGCGGACTAGCGGATATCAAAGATACGCAGTATTTT. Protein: CATGGLADIKDTQYF.